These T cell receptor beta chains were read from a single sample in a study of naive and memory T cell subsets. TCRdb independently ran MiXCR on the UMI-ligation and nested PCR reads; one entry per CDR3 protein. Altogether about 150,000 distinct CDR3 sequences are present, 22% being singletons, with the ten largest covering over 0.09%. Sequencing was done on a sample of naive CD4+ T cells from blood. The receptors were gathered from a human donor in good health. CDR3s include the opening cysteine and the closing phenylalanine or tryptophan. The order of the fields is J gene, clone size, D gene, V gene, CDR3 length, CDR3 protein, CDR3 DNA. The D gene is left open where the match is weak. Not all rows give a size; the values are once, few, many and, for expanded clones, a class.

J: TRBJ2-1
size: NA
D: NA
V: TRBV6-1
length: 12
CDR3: CASSEALGEQFF
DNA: TGTGCCAGCAGTGAAGCGCTTGGTGAGCAGTTCTTC

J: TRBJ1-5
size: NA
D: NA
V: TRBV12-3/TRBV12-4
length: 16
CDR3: CASSLGSNRGNQPQHF
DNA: TGTGCCAGCAGTTTAGGGTCAAACCGAGGCAATCAGCCCCAGCATTTT

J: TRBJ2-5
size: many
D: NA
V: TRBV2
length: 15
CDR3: CASSEAPIGRQTQYF
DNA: TGTGCCAGCAGTGAAGCTCCGATAGGGCGGCAGACCCAGTACTTC

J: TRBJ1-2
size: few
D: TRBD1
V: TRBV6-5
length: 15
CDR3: CASSPQGAVGYGYTF
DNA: TGTGCCAGCAGCCCACAGGGGGCCGTTGGCTATGGCTACACCTTC

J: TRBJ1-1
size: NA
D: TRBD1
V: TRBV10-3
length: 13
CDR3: CAIMGTGNTEAFF
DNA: TGTGCCATCATGGGGACAGGGAACACTGAAGCTTTCTTT

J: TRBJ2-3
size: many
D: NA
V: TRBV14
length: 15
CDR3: CASSQQGLSTDTQYF
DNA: TGTGCCAGCAGTCAACAGGGCCTTAGCACAGATACGCAGTATTTT

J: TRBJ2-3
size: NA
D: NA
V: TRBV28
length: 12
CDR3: CASSRRPDTQYF
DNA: TGTGCCAGCAGTCGACGACCAGATACGCAGTATTTT

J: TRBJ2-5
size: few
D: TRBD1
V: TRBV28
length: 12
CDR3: CGIQGNQETQYF
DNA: TGTGGAATACAGGGGAACCAAGAGACCCAGTACTTC

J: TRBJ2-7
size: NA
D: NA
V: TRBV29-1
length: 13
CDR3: CSVGQDGPYEQYF
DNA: TGCAGCGTTGGCCAGGATGGGCCCTACGAGCAGTACTTC

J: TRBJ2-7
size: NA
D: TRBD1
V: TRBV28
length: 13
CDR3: CASSLRDRWEQYF
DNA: TGTGCCAGCAGTTTACGGGACAGATGGGAGCAGTACTTC

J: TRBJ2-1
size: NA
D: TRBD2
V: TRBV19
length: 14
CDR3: CATQPGLEVLEQFF
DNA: TGTGCCACTCAACCGGGACTAGAGGTACTAGAGCAGTTCTTC

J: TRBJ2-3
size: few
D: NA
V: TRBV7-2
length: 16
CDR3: CASSMRTVLISDTQYF
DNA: TGTGCCAGCAGCATGAGGACGGTTTTAATCTCAGATACGCAGTATTTT

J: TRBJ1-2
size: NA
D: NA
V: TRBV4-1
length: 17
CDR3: CASSTLPNDRLPYGYTF
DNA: TGCGCCAGCAGCACTCTCCCAAACGACAGGCTACCCTATGGCTACACCTTC

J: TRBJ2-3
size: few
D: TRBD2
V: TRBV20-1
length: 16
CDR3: CSARVRLAGWEDTQYF
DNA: TGCAGTGCTAGAGTAAGACTAGCGGGATGGGAGGATACGCAGTATTTT

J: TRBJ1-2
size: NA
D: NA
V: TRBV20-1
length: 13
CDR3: CSAWDTAPNGYTF
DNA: TGCAGTGCGTGGGACACGGCGCCTAATGGCTACACCTTC

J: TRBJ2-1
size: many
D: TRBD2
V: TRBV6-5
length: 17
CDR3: CASSYRLAGVSYNEQFF
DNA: TGTGCCAGCAGTTACCGACTCGCGGGAGTATCCTACAATGAGCAGTTCTTC

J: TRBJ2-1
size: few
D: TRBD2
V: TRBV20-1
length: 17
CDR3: CSARAQKVAGNYNEQFF
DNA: TGCAGTGCACGAGCGCAAAAGGTAGCGGGAAACTACAATGAGCAGTTCTTC

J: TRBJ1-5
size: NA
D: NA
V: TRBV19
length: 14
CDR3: CASTPWSGRQPQHF
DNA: TGTGCCAGTACCCCGTGGAGCGGGCGGCAGCCCCAGCATTTT

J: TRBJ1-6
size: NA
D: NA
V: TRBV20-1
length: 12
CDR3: CSARDGDSPLHF
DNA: TGCAGTGCTAGAGATGGGGATTCACCCCTCCACTTT

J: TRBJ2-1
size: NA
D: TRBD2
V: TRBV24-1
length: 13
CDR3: CATSDTTGTRQFF
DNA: TGTGCCACCAGTGATACTACCGGGACTAGGCAGTTCTTC

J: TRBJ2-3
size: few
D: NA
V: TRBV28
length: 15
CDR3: CASSLAGYNTDTQYF
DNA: TGTGCCAGCAGTTTAGCGGGCTACAACACAGATACGCAGTATTTT

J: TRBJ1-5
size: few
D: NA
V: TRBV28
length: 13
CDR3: CASSWDTGQPQHF
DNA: TGTGCCAGCAGCTGGGACACGGGGCAGCCCCAGCATTTT

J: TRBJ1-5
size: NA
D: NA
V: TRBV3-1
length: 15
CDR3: CASSQEAGGLQPQHF
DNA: TGTGCCAGCAGCCAAGAGGCAGGCGGCCTTCAGCCCCAGCATTTT

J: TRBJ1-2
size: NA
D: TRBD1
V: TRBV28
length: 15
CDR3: CASSPFRGKNYGYTF
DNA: TGTGCCAGCAGTCCTTTCAGGGGGAAGAACTATGGCTACACCTTC

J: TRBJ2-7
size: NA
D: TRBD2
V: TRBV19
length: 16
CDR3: CASSMVNSAGAYEQYF
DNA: TGTGCCAGTAGTATGGTGAACTCAGCGGGGGCCTACGAGCAGTACTTC

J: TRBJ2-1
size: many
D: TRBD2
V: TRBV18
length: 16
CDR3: CASSPRTSGAYNEQFF
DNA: TGTGCCAGCTCACCGAGGACTAGCGGAGCATACAATGAGCAGTTCTTC

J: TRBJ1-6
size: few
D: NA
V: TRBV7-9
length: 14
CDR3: CASSTQGFNSPLHF
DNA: TGTGCCAGCAGCACCCAGGGGTTTAATTCACCCCTCCACTTT

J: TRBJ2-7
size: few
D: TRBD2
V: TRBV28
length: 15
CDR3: CASSSLQAGAYEQYF
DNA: TGTGCCAGCAGTTCACTTCAGGCGGGAGCCTACGAGCAGTACTTC

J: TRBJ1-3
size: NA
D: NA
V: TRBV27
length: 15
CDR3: CASSSGRNSGNTIYF
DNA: TGTGCCAGCAGTTCGGGACGGAACTCTGGAAACACCATATATTTT

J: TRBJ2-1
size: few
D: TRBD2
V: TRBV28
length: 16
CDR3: CASSLAGMVVADEQFF
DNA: TGTGCCAGCAGTCTAGCGGGAATGGTGGTAGCGGATGAGCAGTTCTTC

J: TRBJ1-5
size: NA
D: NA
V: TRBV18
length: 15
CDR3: CASSPDQGSNQPQHF
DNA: TGTGCCAGCTCACCAGACCAGGGGAGCAATCAGCCCCAGCATTTT

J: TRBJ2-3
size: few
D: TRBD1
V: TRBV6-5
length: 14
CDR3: CASFRQGSTDTQYF
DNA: TGTGCCAGCTTCCGACAGGGTAGCACAGATACGCAGTATTTT

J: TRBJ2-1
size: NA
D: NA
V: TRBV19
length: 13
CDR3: CASTGSWRNEQFF
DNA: TGTGCCAGTACTGGGTCTTGGCGGAATGAGCAGTTCTTC

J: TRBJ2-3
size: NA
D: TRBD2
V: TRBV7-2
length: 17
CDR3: CASSELRLAGVTDTQYF
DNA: TGTGCCAGCAGCGAACTACGACTAGCGGGAGTTACCGATACGCAGTATTTT

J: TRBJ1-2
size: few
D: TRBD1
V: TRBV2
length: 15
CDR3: CASSAKKGAANGYTF
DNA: TGTGCCAGCAGTGCGAAGAAGGGGGCGGCGAATGGCTACACCTTC

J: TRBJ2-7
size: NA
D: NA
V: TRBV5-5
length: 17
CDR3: CASSPRRGSDPFYEQYF
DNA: TGTGCCAGCAGCCCCCGGAGAGGGAGCGACCCCTTCTACGAGCAGTACTTC

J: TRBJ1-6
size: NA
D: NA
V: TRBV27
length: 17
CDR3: CASSLWVGGKFDSPLHF
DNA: TGTGCCAGCAGTTTATGGGTCGGGGGCAAGTTTGATTCACCCCTCCACTTT

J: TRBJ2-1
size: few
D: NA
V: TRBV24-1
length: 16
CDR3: CATSEGGGSSYNEQFF
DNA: TGTGCCACCAGTGAAGGGGGAGGTAGCTCCTACAATGAGCAGTTCTTC

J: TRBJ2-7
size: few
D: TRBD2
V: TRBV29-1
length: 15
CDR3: CSVEVSTSGIYEQYF
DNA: TGCAGCGTTGAAGTTAGTACTAGCGGGATCTACGAGCAGTACTTC

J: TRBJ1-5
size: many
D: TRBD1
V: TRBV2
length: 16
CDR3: CASSKLGGQPYQPQHF
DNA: TGTGCCAGCAGCAAACTTGGGGGACAGCCCTATCAGCCCCAGCATTTT

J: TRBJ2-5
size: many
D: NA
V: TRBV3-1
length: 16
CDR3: CASSQESSERYLTQYF
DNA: TGTGCCAGCAGCCAAGAATCTAGCGAGAGGTACCTGACCCAGTACTTC